One sample yielded the 22 T cell receptor beta chains listed below, sequenced in a study of vaccination effects on CD4 cells after COVID-19. Using viral peptide pools, the ViraFEST assay grew out antigen-specific CD4+ T cells prior to sequencing. Subsequent to a culture period of about nine days, CD4+ T cells were isolated. Participants got two doses of BNT162b2 or mRNA-1273 vaccine. Sequencing was performed with immunoSEQ multiplex PCR; in TCRdb, only in-frame clones are kept and a portion is missing. The sample carries tens of thousands of clones, 74% recorded once. No cognate antigen is known for these TCRs. The sequencing here drew on CD4+ T cells from PBMCs cultured with HCoV-OC43 spike peptides, taken after COVID-19 vaccination. Indicated subset: HCoV-OC43 spike overlapping peptide pool stimulation. The receptors originated from a human donor who received a COVID-19 vaccine.

V gene TRBV5-1 combines with J gene TRBJ1-2, with unresolved D. This CDR3 comprises 16 residues. Per germline, CDR1 SGHRS and CDR2 YFSETQ. Trimming pared 0 bases from V and 0 bases from J, leaving 12 bases between. CDR3 sequence reads: CASSLDDPRANYGYTF. The CDR3 coding sequence is TGCGCCAGCAGCTTGGACGATCCCAGAGCTAACTATGGCTACACCTTC.

The chain is built from TRBV4-1 and TRBJ2-7, with 8 bases identical to TRBD1. This CDR3 has 15 amino acids. Losses at the gene ends were 3 bases for V and 2 bases for J; bases not matched to a gene: 6. The germline gives CDR1 MGHRA, CDR2 YSYEKL. CDR3 sequence reads: CASSQLGDRTYEQYF. CDR3 nucleotide sequence: TGCGCCAGCAGCCAGCTAGGGGACAGGACCTACGAGCAGTACTTC.

The rearrangement joins TRBV30 to TRBJ1-2, with 10 bases fitting TRBD1. Unmatched junction bases numbered 14, after V lost 1 base and J lost 3 bases. CDR3 length: 18 amino acids. Per the germline V gene, CDR1 is GTSNPN and CDR2 is SVGIG (reference sequence). The CDR3 region has the DNA TGTGCCTGGAGTGGGCAGGGGACAGGGGCCTCGCCATACTATGGCTACACCTTC. Its protein product is CAWSGQGTGASPYYGYTF.

V usage is TRBV18 and J usage is TRBJ1-3; 7 nucleotides align to TRBD1. After removal of 4 bases from V and 0 bases from J, the junction contained 3 bases not matched to a gene. Germline V gene lookup returns CDR1 KGHSH and CDR2 LQKENI. This CDR3 has 15 amino acids. The chain's CDR3 is CASSRDSNSGNTIYF. The CDR3 nucleotides are TGTGCCAGCTCACGGGACAGCAACTCTGGAAACACCATATATTTT.

This chain joins TRBV5-6 and TRBJ1-5, with D possibly TRBD1 on 5 matching bases. The length of the CDR3 is 16 residues. Germline V gene lookup returns CDR1 SGHDT and CDR2 YYEEEE. Trimming pared 0 bases from V and 2 bases from J, leaving 12 bases between. The CDR3 DNA reads TGTGCCAGCAGCTTGGAAACAGGAGTAGGCAATCAGCCCCAGCATTTT. It codes for CASSLETGVGNQPQHF.

The sample holds a few counts of this clone. V gene TRBV9 combines with J gene TRBJ1-1; D may be TRBD1 (6 bases). V was cut by 0 bases and J by 4 bases, with 13 bases left in between. The CDR3 is 15 amino acids. Germline CDR1 and CDR2: SGDLS and YYNGEE. Here the CDR3 DNA reads TGTGCCAGCAGCGTAGGGGGCAGGGGAGGCACTGAAGCTTTCTTT. As protein: CASSVGGRGGTEAFF.

The CDR3 protein is CASTISGASYNEQFF. DNA for the CDR3: TGTGCCAGTACCATAAGCGGGGCCTCCTACAATGAGCAGTTCTTC. This chain connects TRBV19 to TRBJ2-1, with 7 nucleotides matching TRBD2. The V gene end was trimmed by 7 bases and the J gene end by 0 bases; junction bases not matched to a gene: 6. In germline, CDR1 is LNHDA, CDR2 SQIVND (reference sequence). The CDR3 length is 15 residues. Based on the CDR3 plus reference TRBV19 and TRBJ2-1, the full variable domain is DGGITQSPKYLFRKEGQNVTLSCEQNLNHDAMYWYRQDPGQGLRLIYYSQIVNDFQKGDIAEGYSVSREKKESFPLTVTSAQKNPTAFYLCASTISGASYNEQFFGPGTRLTVL.

This clone came up a few times. The chain has TRBV28 and TRBJ1-1; tentative D call: TRBD1 (5 bases). Germline CDR1 reads MDHEN; CDR2 reads SYDVKM. Trimming pared 7 bases from V and 5 bases from J, leaving 17 bases between. CDR3 size: 14 residues. CDR3 loop: CASMWGSTRTEAFF. As DNA, the CDR3 is TGTGCCAGCATGTGGGGCTCAACCAGAACTGAAGCTTTCTTT.

The chain recombines TRBV12-3 or TRBV12-4 with TRBJ1-6; D is ambiguous. This CDR3 is 13 amino acids long. The germline V and J ends were trimmed by 2 bases and 10 bases, with 9 bases remaining between them. CDR3 bases: TGTGCCAGCAGTTTAAACTTAGGGTCACCCCTCCACTTT. It specifies CASSLNLGSPLHF.

By sample fraction, this clone is medium-sized (0.01 to 0.1%). This sequence joins TRBV18 and TRBJ1-3, with no clear D. Germline loops: CDR1 KGHSH, CDR2 LQKENI. Trimming removed 8 bases from V and 6 bases from J, with 11 bases in between. This CDR3 is built from 12 residues. This CDR3 is CASEKTENTIYF. The CDR3, as DNA: TGTGCCAGCGAGAAAACAGAAAACACCATATATTTT.

The chain combines TRBV3-1 (or the pseudogene TRBV3-2) with TRBJ1-3; unclear D gene. The V gene lost 0 bases and the J gene lost 0 bases, with 9 bases spanning the gap. Germline V CDR1 and CDR2: LGHDT, YNNKEL (reference sequence). This CDR3 spans 16 amino acids. CDR3 amino acids: CASSQDLVSSGNTIYF. CDR3 sequence (DNA): TGTGCCAGCAGCCAAGATCTCGTCAGCTCTGGAAACACCATATATTTT.

The genes are TRBV29-1 and TRBJ1-1, with D unresolved. The CDR3 is 13 amino acids. CDR1 SQVTM and CDR2 ANQGSEA come from the germline V gene. The V and J ends lost 3 bases and 1 base respectively, with 9 bases between them. The chain's CDR3 is CSVEVGRNTEAFF. In DNA, the CDR3 is TGCAGCGTTGAGGTGGGCAGGAACACTGAAGCTTTCTTT.

The chain employs TRBV21-1 and TRBJ1-1; TRBD1 is the table's D call, not checked against the DNA. TRBV21-1 is tagged as a pseudogene. This CDR3 region has 12 residues. The CDR3 DNA reads as TGTGCCAGCAGCAAACGGACAGTTGAAGCTTTCTTT. This sequence encodes CASSKRTVEAFF.

The chain employs TRBV5-1 and TRBJ1-3; tentatively, D is TRBD1 (5 bases). Trimming pared 0 bases from V and 4 bases from J, leaving 5 bases between. Per germline, CDR1 SGHRS and CDR2 YFSETQ. The CDR3 totals 13 residues. CDR3 DNA: TGCGCCAGCAGCTTGGACAGGGGAAACACCATATATTTT. It translates to CASSLDRGNTIYF.

V gene TRBV5-1 combines with J gene TRBJ1-1; unclear D gene. The CDR3 covers 13 residues. In germline, CDR1 is SGHRS, CDR2 YFSETQ. V dropped 2 bases and J dropped 1 base, with 6 bases sitting between them. Written as DNA, the CDR3 is TGCGCCAGCAGCTTAGAGGAGAACACTGAAGCTTTCTTT. This translates into CASSLEENTEAFF.

This chain links TRBV7-2 with TRBJ1-4; 8 bases match TRBD1. V lost 0 bases and J lost 8; bases outside the gene matches: 5. The germline CDR1 and CDR2 sequences are SGHTA and FQGNSA. This CDR3 is built from 15 residues. The CDR3 bases are TGTGCCAGCAGCTTAGCAGGGACAGGTGGGGAAAAACTGTTTTTT. Its protein is CASSLAGTGGEKLFF.

The CDR3 bases are TGTGCCAGCAGCCCTGACCGATCCGGGGAGCTGTTTTTT. Protein product: CASSPDRSGELFF. The chain couples TRBV5-8 to TRBJ2-2; no definite D call. Germline loops: CDR1 SGHTS, CDR2 YDEGEE. The CDR3 is 13 residues long. Trimming took off 4 bases at V and 6 bases at J, with 10 bases between the two ends.

There are a few counts of this clone. This chain uses TRBV18 with TRBJ2-1; 8 nucleotides line up with TRBD1. CDR1 and CDR2 from the germline V gene are KGHSH and LQKENI. Unmatched junction bases numbered 6, after V lost 4 bases and J lost 4 bases. This CDR3 spans 15 amino acids. The CDR3 loop is CASSLGQGSYNEQFF. As DNA, the CDR3 is TGTGCCAGCTCACTCGGACAGGGATCGTACAATGAGCAGTTCTTC.

The CDR3 here is CASSPQGAHYGYTF. The CDR3 region has the DNA TGCGCCAGCAGTCCTCAGGGGGCTCACTATGGCTACACCTTC. The rearrangement joins TRBV10-2 to TRBJ1-2; TRBD1 matches 8 bases. V lost 5 bases to trimming and J lost 3 bases; unmatched junction nucleotides: 5. The CDR3 contains 14 residues. Germline CDR1 WSHSY, CDR2 SAAADI.

V is TRBV10-1 and J is TRBJ2-7; 8 bases line up with TRBD2. V gave up 3 bases and J gave up 1 base; unmatched junction bases: 11. The CDR3 totals 17 residues. Germline V gene lookup returns CDR1 WNHNN and CDR2 SYGVQD (reference sequence). The CDR3 spells CASSERRGGKGSYEQYF. CDR3 nucleotide sequence: TGCGCCAGCAGTGAAAGACGCGGGGGGAAGGGGTCCTACGAGCAGTACTTC.

The rearrangement uses TRBV7-2 and TRBJ1-2, with 7 bases identical to TRBD1. Trimming took 3 bases from V and 4 from J; bases not matched to a gene: 2. The CDR3 is made up of 13 amino acids. Germline loops: CDR1 SGHTA, CDR2 FQGNSA. CDR3 in DNA: TGTGCCAGCAGCTTGACAGGGATCTATGGCTACACCTTC. It encodes CASSLTGIYGYTF.

This clone was counted between two and nine times. The CDR3 reads CASSLQGADGYTF. CDR3 bases: TGTGCCAGCTCACTTCAGGGGGCAGATGGCTACACCTTC. The chain joins TRBV18 to TRBJ1-2, with 8 bases lining up with TRBD1. Trimming removed 4 bases from V and 6 bases from J; junction bases left unmatched: 4. The germline CDR1 and CDR2 sequences are KGHSH and LQKENI. This CDR3 is built from 13 residues. Drawing the rest from reference TRBV18 and TRBJ1-2, the complete variable domain is NAGVMQNPRHLVRRRGQEARLRCSPMKGHSHVYWYRQLPEEGLKFMVYLQKENIIDESGMPKERFSAEFPKEGPSILRIQQVVRGDSAAYFCASSLQGADGYTFGSGTRLTVV.